This T cell receptor (beta chain) originates from a study of shared clonotypes between healthy human individuals. Profiled with immunoSEQ multiplex PCR; TCRdb holds only in-frame clones, not every one. The sample carries roughly 1,000,000 clones, around 78% recorded once. Looked up from germline, CDR1 is MNHEY and CDR2 is SVGAGI. The CDR3 has 14 amino acids. The ends were cut back, 4 bases at V and 7 bases at J, with 13 bases in the middle. What was sequenced was memory CD4+ T cells from PBMCs. Subset in this sample: CD45RA-negative fraction. The TCR comes from a man between 18 and 35 years old in good health. Some clones in this sample may be carry-over from other donors' samples. This sequence joins TRBV6-5 and TRBJ1-4; D may be TRBD1 (6 bases). CDR3 sequence reads: CASSSTGRGEKLFF. The CDR3, as DNA: TGTGCCAGCAGTTCGACAGGCAGAGGTGAAAAACTGTTTTTT.